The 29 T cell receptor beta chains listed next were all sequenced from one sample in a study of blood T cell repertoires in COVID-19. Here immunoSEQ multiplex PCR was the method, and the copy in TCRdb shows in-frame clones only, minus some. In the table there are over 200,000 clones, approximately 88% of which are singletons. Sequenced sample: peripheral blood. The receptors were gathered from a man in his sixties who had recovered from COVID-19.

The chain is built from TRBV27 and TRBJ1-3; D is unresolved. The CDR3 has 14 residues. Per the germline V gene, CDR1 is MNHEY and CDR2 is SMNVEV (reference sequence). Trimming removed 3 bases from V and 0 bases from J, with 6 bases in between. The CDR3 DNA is TGTGCCAGCAGTTTGCGGGGCTCTGGAAACACCATATATTTT. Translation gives CASSLRGSGNTIYF.

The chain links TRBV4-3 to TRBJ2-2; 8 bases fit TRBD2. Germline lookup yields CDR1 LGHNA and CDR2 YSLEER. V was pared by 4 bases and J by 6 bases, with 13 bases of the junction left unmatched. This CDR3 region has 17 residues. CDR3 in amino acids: CASSRKRSGSFPGELFF. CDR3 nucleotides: TGCGCCAGCAGCCGGAAGAGGAGCGGGAGCTTCCCCGGGGAGCTGTTTTTT.

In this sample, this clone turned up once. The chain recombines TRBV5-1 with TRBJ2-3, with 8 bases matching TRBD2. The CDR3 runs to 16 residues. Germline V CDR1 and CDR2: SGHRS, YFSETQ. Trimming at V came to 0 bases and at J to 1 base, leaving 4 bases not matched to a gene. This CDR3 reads CASSLERELGTDTQYF. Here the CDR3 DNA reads TGCGCCAGCAGCTTGGAGCGGGAGCTGGGCACAGATACGCAGTATTTT.

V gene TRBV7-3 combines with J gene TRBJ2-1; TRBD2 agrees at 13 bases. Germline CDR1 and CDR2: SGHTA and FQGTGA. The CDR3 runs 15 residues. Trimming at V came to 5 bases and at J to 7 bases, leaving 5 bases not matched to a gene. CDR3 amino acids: CASSQGLAGRNEQFF. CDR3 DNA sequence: TGTGCCAGCAGCCAGGGACTAGCGGGACGGAATGAGCAGTTCTTC.

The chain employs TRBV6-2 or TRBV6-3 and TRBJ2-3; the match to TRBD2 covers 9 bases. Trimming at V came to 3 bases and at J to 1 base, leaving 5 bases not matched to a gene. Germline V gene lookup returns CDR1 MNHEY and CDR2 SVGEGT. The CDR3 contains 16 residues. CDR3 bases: TGTGCCAGCAGTTATGGGGGACTAGCAGGCACAGATACGCAGTATTTT. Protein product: CASSYGGLAGTDTQYF.

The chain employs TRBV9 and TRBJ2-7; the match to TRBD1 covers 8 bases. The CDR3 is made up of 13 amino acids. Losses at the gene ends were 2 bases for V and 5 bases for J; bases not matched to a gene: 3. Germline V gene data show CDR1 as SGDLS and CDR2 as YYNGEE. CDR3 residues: CASSVLTGDEQYF. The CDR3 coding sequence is TGTGCCAGCAGCGTGTTGACAGGGGACGAGCAGTACTTC.

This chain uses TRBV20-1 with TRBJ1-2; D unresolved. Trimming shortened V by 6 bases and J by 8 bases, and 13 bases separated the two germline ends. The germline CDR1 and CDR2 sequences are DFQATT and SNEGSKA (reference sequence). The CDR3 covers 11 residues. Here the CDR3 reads CSATRTTGYTF. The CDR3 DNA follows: TGCAGTGCGACTAGGACGACGGGCTACACCTTC.

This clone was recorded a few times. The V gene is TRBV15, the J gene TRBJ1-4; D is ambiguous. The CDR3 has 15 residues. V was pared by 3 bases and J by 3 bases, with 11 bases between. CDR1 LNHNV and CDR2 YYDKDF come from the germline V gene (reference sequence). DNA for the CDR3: TGTGCCACCAGCAGGGTAAAGGGAGCTAATGAAAAACTGTTTTTT. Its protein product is CATSRVKGANEKLFF.

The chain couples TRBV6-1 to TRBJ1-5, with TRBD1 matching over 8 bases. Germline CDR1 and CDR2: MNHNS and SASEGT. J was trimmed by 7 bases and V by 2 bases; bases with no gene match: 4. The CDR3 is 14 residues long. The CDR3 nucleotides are TGTGCCAGCAGTGAATCAGGGGGCGGGCAGCCCCAGCATTTT. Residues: CASSESGGGQPQHF.

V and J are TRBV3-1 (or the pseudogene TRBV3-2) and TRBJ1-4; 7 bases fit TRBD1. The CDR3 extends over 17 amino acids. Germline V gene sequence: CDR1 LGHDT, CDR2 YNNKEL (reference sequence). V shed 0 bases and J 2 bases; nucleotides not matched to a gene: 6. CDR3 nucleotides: TGTGCCAGCAGCCAAGATTGCGACAGGGTTACTAATGAAAAACTGTTTTTT. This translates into CASSQDCDRVTNEKLFF.

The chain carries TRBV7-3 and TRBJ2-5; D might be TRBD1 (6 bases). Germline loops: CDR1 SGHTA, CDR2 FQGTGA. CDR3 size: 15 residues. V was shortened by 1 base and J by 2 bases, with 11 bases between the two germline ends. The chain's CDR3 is CASSLIQGRQETQYF. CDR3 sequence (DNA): TGTGCCAGCAGCTTAATCCAGGGGAGACAAGAGACCCAGTACTTC.

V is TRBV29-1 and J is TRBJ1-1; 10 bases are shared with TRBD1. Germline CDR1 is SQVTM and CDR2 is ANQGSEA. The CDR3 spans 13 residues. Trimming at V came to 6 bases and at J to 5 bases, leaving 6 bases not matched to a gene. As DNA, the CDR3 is TGCAGCGTCGGGGACAGGGGTTGGACTGAAGCTTTCTTT. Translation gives CSVGDRGWTEAFF.

The CDR3 here is CASSPLTGGYTF. For the CDR3, the DNA is TGCGCCAGCAGCCCCCTGACAGGGGGCTACACCTTC. The chain has TRBV5-1 and TRBJ1-2, with 7 bases that match TRBD1. There are 12 residues in the CDR3. Germline CDR1 SGHRS, CDR2 YFSETQ. With V trimmed by 4 bases and J by 8 bases, 5 bases remained unmatched.

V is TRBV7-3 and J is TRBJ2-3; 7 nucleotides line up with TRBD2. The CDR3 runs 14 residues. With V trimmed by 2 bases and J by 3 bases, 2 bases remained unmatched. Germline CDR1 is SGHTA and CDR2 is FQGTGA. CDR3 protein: CASSLAGRTDTQYF. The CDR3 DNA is TGTGCCAGCAGCTTAGCCGGGAGGACAGATACGCAGTATTTT. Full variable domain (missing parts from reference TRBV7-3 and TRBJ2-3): GAGVSQTPSNKVTEKGKYVELRCDPISGHTALYWYRQSLGQGPEFLIYFQGTGAADDSGLPNDRFFAVRPEGSVSTLKIQRTERGDSAVYLCASSLAGRTDTQYFGPGTRLTVL.

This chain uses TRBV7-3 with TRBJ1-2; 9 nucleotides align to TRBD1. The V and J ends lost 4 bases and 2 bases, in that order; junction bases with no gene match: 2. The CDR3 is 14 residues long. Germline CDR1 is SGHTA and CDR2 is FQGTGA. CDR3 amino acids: CASSSGTGNYGYTF. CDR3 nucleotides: TGTGCCAGCAGCTCGGGGACAGGGAACTATGGCTACACCTTC.

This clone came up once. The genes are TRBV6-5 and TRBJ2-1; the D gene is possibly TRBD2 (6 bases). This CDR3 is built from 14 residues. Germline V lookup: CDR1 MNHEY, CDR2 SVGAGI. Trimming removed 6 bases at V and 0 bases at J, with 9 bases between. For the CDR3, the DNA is TGTGCCAGCAGCCGGGGGAACTCCTACAATGAGCAGTTCTTC. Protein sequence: CASSRGNSYNEQFF.

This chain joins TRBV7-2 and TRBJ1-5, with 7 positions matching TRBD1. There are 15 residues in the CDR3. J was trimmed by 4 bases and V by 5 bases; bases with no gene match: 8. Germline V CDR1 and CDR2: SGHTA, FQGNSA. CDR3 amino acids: CASSGSGTENQPQHF. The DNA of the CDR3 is TGTGCCAGCAGCGGATCCGGGACAGAAAATCAGCCCCAGCATTTT.

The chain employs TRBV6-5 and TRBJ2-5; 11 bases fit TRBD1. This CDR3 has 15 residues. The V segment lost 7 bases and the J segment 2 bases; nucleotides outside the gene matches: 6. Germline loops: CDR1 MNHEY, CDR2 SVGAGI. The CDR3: CASTYGTGGQETQYF. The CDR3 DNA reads TGTGCCAGCACCTACGGGACAGGGGGACAAGAGACCCAGTACTTC.

The CDR3 loop is CASSPVSGSSGANVLTF. CDR3 DNA sequence: TGTGCCAGCTCACCAGTTTCTGGGAGCTCTGGGGCCAACGTCCTGACTTTC. This chain uses TRBV18 with TRBJ2-6; TRBD2 is a possible D gene (5 bases). The length of the CDR3 is 17 residues. The V and J ends lost 2 bases and 0 bases respectively, with 11 bases between them. Germline V gene data show CDR1 as KGHSH and CDR2 as LQKENI.

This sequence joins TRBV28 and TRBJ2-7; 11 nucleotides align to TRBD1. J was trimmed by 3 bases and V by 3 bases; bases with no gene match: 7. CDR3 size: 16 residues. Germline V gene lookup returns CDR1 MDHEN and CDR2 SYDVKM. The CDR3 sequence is CASSFGGTGGGYEQYF. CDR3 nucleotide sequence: TGTGCCAGCAGTTTTGGGGGGACAGGGGGAGGCTACGAGCAGTACTTC.

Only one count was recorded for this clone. The CDR3 is CASRLGASSYNEQFF. CDR3 coding DNA: TGTGCCAGCAGACTGGGGGCGAGCTCCTACAATGAGCAGTTCTTC. The chain carries TRBV6-4 and TRBJ2-1, with a weak D call TRBD1 (6 bases). V was cut by 6 bases and J by 0 bases, with 12 bases left in between. Germline V lookup: CDR1 MRHNA, CDR2 SNTAGT. The CDR3 consists of 15 residues.

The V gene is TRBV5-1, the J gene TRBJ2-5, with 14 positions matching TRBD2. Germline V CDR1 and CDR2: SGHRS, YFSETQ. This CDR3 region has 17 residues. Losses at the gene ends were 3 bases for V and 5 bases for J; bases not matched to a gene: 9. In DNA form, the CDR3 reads TGCGCCAGCAGCTCGGGACTAGCGGGAGCCCCCCTCGAGACCCAGTACTTC. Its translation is CASSSGLAGAPLETQYF. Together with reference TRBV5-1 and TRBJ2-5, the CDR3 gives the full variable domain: KAGVTQTPRYLIKTRGQQVTLSCSPISGHRSVSWYQQTPGQGLQFLFEYFSETQRNKGNFPGRFSGRQFSNSRSEMNVSTLELGDSALYLCASSSGLAGAPLETQYFGPGTRLLVL.

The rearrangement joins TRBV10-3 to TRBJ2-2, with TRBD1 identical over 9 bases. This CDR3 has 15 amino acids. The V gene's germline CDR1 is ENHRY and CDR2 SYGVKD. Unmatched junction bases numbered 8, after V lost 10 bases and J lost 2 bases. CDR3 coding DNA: TGTGCCACCGGGGGGACAGGGTTAAACACCGGGGAGCTGTTTTTT. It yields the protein CATGGTGLNTGELFF.

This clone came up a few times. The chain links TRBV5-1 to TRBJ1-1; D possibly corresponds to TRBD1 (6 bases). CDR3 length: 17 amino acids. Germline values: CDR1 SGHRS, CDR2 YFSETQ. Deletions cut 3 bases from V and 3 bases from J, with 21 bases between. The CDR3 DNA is TGCGCCAGCAGCTCCCAGTACGAAACAGGGACGGACACTGAAGCTTTCTTT. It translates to CASSSQYETGTDTEAFF.

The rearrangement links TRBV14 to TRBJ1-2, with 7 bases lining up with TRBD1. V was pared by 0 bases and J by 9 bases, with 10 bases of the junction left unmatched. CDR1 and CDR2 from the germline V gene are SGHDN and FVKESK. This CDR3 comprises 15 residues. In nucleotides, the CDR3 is TGTGCCAGCAGCCAAGATGACAGGGCTGGGTCAAGCTACACCTTC. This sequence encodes CASSQDDRAGSSYTF.

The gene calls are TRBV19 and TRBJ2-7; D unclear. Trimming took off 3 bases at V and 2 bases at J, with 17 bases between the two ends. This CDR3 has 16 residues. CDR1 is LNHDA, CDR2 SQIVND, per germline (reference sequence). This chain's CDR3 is CASSIPPEMTAYEQYF. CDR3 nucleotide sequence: TGTGCCAGTAGTATCCCCCCGGAGATGACGGCCTACGAGCAGTACTTC.

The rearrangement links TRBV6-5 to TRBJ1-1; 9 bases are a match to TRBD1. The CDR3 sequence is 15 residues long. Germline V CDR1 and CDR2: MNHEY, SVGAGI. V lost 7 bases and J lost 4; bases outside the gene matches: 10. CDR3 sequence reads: CASTRRGQGSTEAFF. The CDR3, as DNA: TGTGCCAGCACCCGAAGGGGACAGGGTAGCACTGAAGCTTTCTTT.

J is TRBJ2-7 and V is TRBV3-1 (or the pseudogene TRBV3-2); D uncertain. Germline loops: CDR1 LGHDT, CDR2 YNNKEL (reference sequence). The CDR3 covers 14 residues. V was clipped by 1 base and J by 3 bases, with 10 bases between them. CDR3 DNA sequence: TGTGCCAGCAGCCAAGGAGAATGGTACTACGAGCAGTACTTC. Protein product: CASSQGEWYYEQYF.

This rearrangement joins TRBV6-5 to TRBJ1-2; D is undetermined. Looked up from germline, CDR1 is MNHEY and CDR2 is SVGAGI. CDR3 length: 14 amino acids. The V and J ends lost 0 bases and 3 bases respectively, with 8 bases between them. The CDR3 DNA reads TGTGCCAGCAGTTACTCGAGCGGGTACTATGGCTACACCTTC. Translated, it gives CASSYSSGYYGYTF.